The present entry profiles one T cell receptor beta chain with its context. The data were obtained in a study of blood T cell repertoires in COVID-19. This CDR3 has 13 residues. Between the trimmed V and J ends, which lost 6 bases and 6 bases, there was a span of 15 bases. Measured with immunoSEQ multiplex PCR; TCRdb has only the in-frame clones, and not every one. The sample includes around 300,000 clones, 90% of them seen just once. The chain is built from TRBV12-3 or TRBV12-4 and TRBJ2-7, with D possibly being TRBD2 (6 bases). Sequencing was done on a sample of PBMCs or T cells enriched from blood (not recorded which). This receptor was identified in a woman under 30 with acute COVID-19. CDR3 residues: CASSGTSISEQYF. The CDR3 DNA reads TGTGCCAGCAGCGGGACTTCGATTAGCGAGCAGTACTTC.